Listed here are 26 T cell receptor beta chains from one sample, sequenced in a study of shared clonotypes between healthy human individuals. The method was immunoSEQ multiplex PCR; TCRdb's version includes in-frame clones alone and lacks a portion of them. The table shows 1.5 million to 1.9 million clones, with 95% to 99% occurring only once. The sequenced material came from naive CD4+ T cells sorted from blood. Subset reported: CD45RA+ positively selected. Receptors were obtained from a young man in good health.

The chain uses TRBV5-1 and TRBJ2-5, with 8 bases matching TRBD1. The V and J ends lost 2 bases and 2 bases, in that order; junction bases with no gene match: 8. Germline lookup yields CDR1 SGHRS and CDR2 YFSETQ. The CDR3 contains 16 residues. This chain's CDR3 is CASSFRDRSTQETQYF. CDR3 nucleotide sequence: TGCGCCAGCAGCTTCCGGGACAGGTCAACTCAAGAGACCCAGTACTTC.

As for this clone: This sample also contains other DNA sequences that code for the same CDR3. This chain connects TRBV15 to TRBJ1-3; tentative D call: TRBD1 (5 bases). Germline CDR1 reads LNHNV; CDR2 reads YYDKDF (reference sequence). The CDR3 consists of 16 residues. Trimming removed 0 bases from V and 4 bases from J, with 13 bases in between. The CDR3 bases are TGTGCCACCAGCAGAGATTTGGGGGGTTCGGGAAACACCATATATTTT. Protein sequence: CATSRDLGGSGNTIYF.

Concerning this clone itself: Other DNA sequences in this sample translate to the same CDR3. This chain connects TRBV29-1 to TRBJ2-7; D is possibly TRBD1 (6 bases). V was pared by 4 bases and J by 1 base, with 8 bases between. The CDR3 has 12 amino acids. The germline V gene has CDR1 SQVTM and CDR2 ANQGSEA. Written as DNA, the CDR3 is TGCAGCGTTGGTCAGGGGTCCTACGAGCAGTACTTC. It yields the protein CSVGQGSYEQYF.

The gene calls are TRBV7-9 and TRBJ2-3, with D possibly matching TRBD1 (6 bases). The germline CDR1 and CDR2 sequences are SEHNR and FQNEAQ (reference sequence). With 3 bases removed from V and 1 base from J, the gap between germline ends came to 11 bases. The CDR3 runs to 15 residues. Written as DNA, the CDR3 is TGTGCCAGCAGCTTGAGGGGGTCGGGCACAGATACGCAGTATTTT. Amino acid sequence: CASSLRGSGTDTQYF.

The chain has TRBV7-3 and TRBJ2-5, with 14 bases identical to TRBD2. With V trimmed by 4 bases and J by 5 bases, 12 bases remained unmatched. This CDR3 has 18 residues. The V gene's germline CDR1 is SGHTA and CDR2 FQGTGA. The CDR3 reads CASSSRTSGRPTVETQYF. CDR3 nucleotides: TGTGCCAGCAGCTCGCGGACTAGCGGGAGGCCGACCGTCGAGACCCAGTACTTC.

The chain joins TRBV18 to TRBJ1-2, with TRBD1 matching 8 bases. Germline V gene sequence: CDR1 KGHSH, CDR2 LQKENI. The CDR3 loop spans 15 amino acids. The ends lost 1 base at V and 0 bases at J; junction bases unmatched: 1. For the CDR3, the DNA is TGTGCCAGCTCACCACGGACAGGGACTAACTATGGCTACACCTTC. As protein: CASSPRTGTNYGYTF. Full variable domain (rest looked up from reference TRBV18 and TRBJ1-2): NAGVMQNPRHLVRRRGQEARLRCSPMKGHSHVYWYRQLPEEGLKFMVYLQKENIIDESGMPKERFSAEFPKEGPSILRIQQVVRGDSAAYFCASSPRTGTNYGYTFGSGTRLTVV.

The rearrangement links TRBV5-1 to TRBJ2-7; the match to TRBD1 covers 7 bases. J was trimmed by 1 base and V by 4 bases; bases with no gene match: 11. CDR3 length equals 16 residues. CDR1 SGHRS and CDR2 YFSETQ come from the germline V gene. The CDR3 DNA follows: TGCGCCAGCAGCGCGACCGGGACAGCGAGTTCCTACGAGCAGTACTTC. It encodes CASSATGTASSYEQYF.

This rearrangement joins TRBV5-1 to TRBJ2-7; D may match TRBD1 or TRBD2 (5 bases each). Trimming took off 9 bases at V and 0 bases at J, with 13 bases between the two ends. This CDR3 contains 13 residues. Germline V lookup: CDR1 SGHRS, CDR2 YFSETQ. CDR3 DNA: TGCGCCACCTCCCGGGGACCCTCCTACGAGCAGTACTTC. Its translation is CATSRGPSYEQYF.

This chain links TRBV7-9 with TRBJ2-1, with 7 bases matching TRBD2. Unmatched junction bases numbered 6, after V lost 3 bases and J lost 7 bases. The CDR3 contains 14 residues. The germline CDR1 and CDR2 sequences are SEHNR and FQNEAQ (reference sequence). The CDR3 coding sequence is TGTGCCAGCAGCTTTGACGGGAGGAGAAATGAGCAGTTCTTC. Translating it yields CASSFDGRRNEQFF.

This chain uses TRBV2 with TRBJ2-2; D possibly corresponds to TRBD1 (5 bases). The germline gives CDR1 SNHLY, CDR2 FYNNEI. Trimming removed 10 bases at V and 2 bases at J, with 20 bases between. The CDR3 consists of 16 residues. CDR3 bases: TGTGCCACCTCGCCTGCTTTCGACAGAAACACCGGGGAGCTGTTTTTT. Protein product: CATSPAFDRNTGELFF.

The chain combines TRBV5-4 with TRBJ2-3, with D possibly matching TRBD2 (5 bases). Between the trimmed V and J ends, which lost 5 bases and 1 base, there was a span of 11 bases. CDR1 is SGHNT and CDR2 is YYREEE in the germline V gene (reference sequence). The CDR3 loop spans 14 amino acids. The CDR3 nucleotides read TGTGCCAGCAGTTCGCTGAGGGGCACAGATACGCAGTATTTT. The encoded protein is CASSSLRGTDTQYF.

The J gene is TRBJ1-3, the V gene TRBV27; D unclear. The length of the CDR3 is 15 residues. Trimming stripped 0 bases from V and 1 base from J, with 7 bases between. Germline values: CDR1 MNHEY, CDR2 SMNVEV (reference sequence). The CDR3 sequence: CASSLSVSSGNTIYF. The CDR3 DNA reads as TGTGCCAGCAGTTTATCGGTCAGTTCTGGAAACACCATATATTTT.

The V and J genes are TRBV19 and TRBJ1-1; possibly TRBD1 for D (6 bases). Trimming took 7 bases from V and 1 from J, leaving 25 bases between them. Germline lookup yields CDR1 LNHDA and CDR2 SQIVND (reference sequence). This CDR3 is 18 amino acids long. The CDR3 nucleotides read TGTGCCAGTACGAGGGTCCCCACAGGGAGGTGGAAGAACACTGAAGCTTTCTTT. It translates to CASTRVPTGRWKNTEAFF.

This clone was recorded once. V gene TRBV15 combines with J gene TRBJ2-3; the match to TRBD2 covers 10 bases. This CDR3 has 19 residues. The V gene's germline CDR1 is LNHNV and CDR2 YYDKDF (reference sequence). The junction had 10 bases not matched to a gene; V was cut back by 0 bases and J by 1 base. CDR3 residues: CATSRDRTSSGSGTDTQYF. The CDR3, as DNA: TGTGCCACCAGCAGAGATCGCACCTCTAGCGGGAGTGGCACAGATACGCAGTATTTT.

The chain joins TRBV4-3 to TRBJ2-3; D ambiguous. The CDR3 is made up of 13 amino acids. The germline gives CDR1 LGHNA, CDR2 YSLEER. V was shortened by 0 bases and J by 6 bases, with 7 bases between the two germline ends. The CDR3 loop reads CASSQDRVDTQYF. CDR3 bases: TGCGCCAGCAGCCAAGATCGGGTGGATACGCAGTATTTT.

This clone was counted a single time. This sequence joins TRBV5-6 and TRBJ2-1; the D is unclear. V gave up 1 base and J gave up 4 bases, with 9 bases separating them. The CDR3 spans 14 residues. CDR1 and CDR2 from the germline V gene are SGHDT and YYEEEE. CDR3 sequence (DNA): TGTGCCAGCAGCTTGCTTCAGGTTTACAATGAGCAGTTCTTC. Residues: CASSLLQVYNEQFF. Full variable domain (outside the CDR3, taken from reference TRBV5-6 and TRBJ2-1): DAGVTQSPTHLIKTRGQQVTLRCSPKSGHDTVSWYQQALGQGPQFIFQYYEEEERQRGNFPDRFSGHQFPNYSSELNVNALLLGDSALYLCASSLLQVYNEQFFGPGTRLTVL.

The rearrangement uses TRBV30 and TRBJ1-1; D is possibly TRBD1 (5 bases). V gave up 1 base and J gave up 2 bases, with 8 bases separating them. The germline gives CDR1 GTSNPN, CDR2 SVGIG (reference sequence). This CDR3 is built from 13 residues. Written as DNA, the CDR3 is TGTGCCTGGAGTGGTGGGACTAACACTGAAGCTTTCTTT. Its protein product is CAWSGGTNTEAFF.

CDR3: CASSVKAYRAFGSGNTIYF. In DNA form, the CDR3 reads TGTGCCAGCAGCGTTAAGGCGTATAGGGCCTTTGGCTCTGGAAACACCATATATTTT. This rearrangement joins TRBV7-2 to TRBJ1-3, with D hard to call. The V gene's germline CDR1 is SGHTA and CDR2 FQGNSA. V was trimmed by 5 bases and J by 0 bases, leaving 23 bases between them. This CDR3 comprises 19 residues.

CDR3 residues: CASSQRQASNQPQHF. The CDR3 coding sequence is TGCGCCAGCAGCCAAAGACAAGCTAGCAATCAGCCCCAGCATTTT. The chain recombines TRBV4-1 with TRBJ1-5; no clear D gene. This CDR3 region has 15 residues. The germline V gene encodes CDR1 MGHRA and CDR2 YSYEKL. V was pared by 2 bases and J by 0 bases, with 8 bases between.

This chain joins TRBV7-9 and TRBJ2-1, with 11 bases aligning to TRBD2. Trimming removed 2 bases from V and 6 bases from J; junction bases left unmatched: 3. The CDR3 extends over 15 amino acids. Germline CDR1 SEHNR, CDR2 FQNEAQ (reference sequence). DNA for the CDR3: TGTGCCAGCAGCTTAAGTGGACTAGCGGGCAATGAGCAGTTCTTC. Translating it yields CASSLSGLAGNEQFF.

The chain carries TRBV5-4 and TRBJ1-2; D possibly corresponds to TRBD1 (6 bases). The CDR3 spans 15 residues. Germline V lookup: CDR1 SGHNT, CDR2 YYREEE (reference sequence). Trimming pared 4 bases from V and 4 bases from J, leaving 17 bases between. The CDR3 spells CASSPRTGTPYGYTF. CDR3 coding DNA: TGTGCCAGCAGCCCCCGAACAGGGACCCCCTATGGCTACACCTTC. Full variable domain (rest looked up from reference TRBV5-4 and TRBJ1-2): ETGVTQSPTHLIKTRGQQVTLRCSSQSGHNTVSWYQQALGQGPQFIFQYYREEENGRGNFPPRFSGLQFPNYSSELNVNALELDDSALYLCASSPRTGTPYGYTFGSGTRLTVV.

The chain employs TRBV4-2 and TRBJ1-5; D uncertain. CDR1 LGHNA and CDR2 YNFKEQ come from the germline V gene. V was trimmed by 0 bases and J by 5 bases, leaving 2 bases between them. This CDR3 comprises 12 residues. CDR3 in amino acids: CASSQEDQPQHF. The CDR3 bases are TGTGCCAGCAGCCAAGAGGATCAGCCCCAGCATTTT.

As regards this clone: This same CDR3 is encoded by further DNA sequences in the sample. The chain combines TRBV5-1 with TRBJ1-1, with D maybe TRBD1 (6 bases). This CDR3 is built from 15 residues. Germline values: CDR1 SGHRS, CDR2 YFSETQ. Trimming removed 0 bases at V and 4 bases at J, with 13 bases between. CDR3 coding DNA: TGCGCCAGCAGCTTGGACAGGGCAGGGCTCACTGAAGCTTTCTTT. Its protein is CASSLDRAGLTEAFF.

As for this clone: This specimen includes other DNA sequences encoding the same CDR3. V gene TRBV2 combines with J gene TRBJ1-5; tentatively, D is TRBD1 (5 bases). Germline V gives CDR1 SNHLY, CDR2 FYNNEI. This CDR3 comprises 13 residues. Deletions cut 4 bases from V and 3 bases from J, with 7 bases between. In DNA, the CDR3 is TGTGCCAGCAGTGGGGACTCCAATCAGCCCCAGCATTTT. Translated, it gives CASSGDSNQPQHF.

This clone was detected once. V gene TRBV2 combines with J gene TRBJ2-5; D gene unclear. This CDR3 comprises 12 residues. CDR1 SNHLY and CDR2 FYNNEI come from the germline V gene. Trimming took off 3 bases at V and 4 bases at J, with 6 bases between the two ends. CDR3 loop: CASSDYGETQYF. The CDR3 DNA follows: TGTGCCAGCAGTGACTACGGAGAGACCCAGTACTTC.

The chain combines TRBV10-2 with TRBJ1-1, with a possible D match to TRBD1 (5 bases). V dropped 7 bases and J dropped 0 bases, with 15 bases sitting between them. Germline lookup yields CDR1 WSHSY and CDR2 SAAADI. The CDR3 spans 15 residues. CDR3 in DNA: TGCGCCAGCATAATCTGGGACGGCATGAACACTGAAGCTTTCTTT. The encoded protein is CASIIWDGMNTEAFF.